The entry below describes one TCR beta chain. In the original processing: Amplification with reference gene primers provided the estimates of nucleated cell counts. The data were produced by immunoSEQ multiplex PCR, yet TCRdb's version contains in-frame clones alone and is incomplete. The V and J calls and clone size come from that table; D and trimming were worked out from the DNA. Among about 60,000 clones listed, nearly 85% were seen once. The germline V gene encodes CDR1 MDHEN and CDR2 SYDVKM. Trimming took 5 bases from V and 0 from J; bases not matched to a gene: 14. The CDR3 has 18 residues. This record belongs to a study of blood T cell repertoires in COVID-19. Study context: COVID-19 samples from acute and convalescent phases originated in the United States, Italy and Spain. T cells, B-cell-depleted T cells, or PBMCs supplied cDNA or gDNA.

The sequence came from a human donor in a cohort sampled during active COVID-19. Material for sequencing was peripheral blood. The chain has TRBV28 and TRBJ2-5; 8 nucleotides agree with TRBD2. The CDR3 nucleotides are TGTGCCAGCAGTCCCTTGGCCTCCGGCGGGGGGAACCAAGAGACCCAGTACTTC. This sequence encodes CASSPLASGGGNQETQYF.